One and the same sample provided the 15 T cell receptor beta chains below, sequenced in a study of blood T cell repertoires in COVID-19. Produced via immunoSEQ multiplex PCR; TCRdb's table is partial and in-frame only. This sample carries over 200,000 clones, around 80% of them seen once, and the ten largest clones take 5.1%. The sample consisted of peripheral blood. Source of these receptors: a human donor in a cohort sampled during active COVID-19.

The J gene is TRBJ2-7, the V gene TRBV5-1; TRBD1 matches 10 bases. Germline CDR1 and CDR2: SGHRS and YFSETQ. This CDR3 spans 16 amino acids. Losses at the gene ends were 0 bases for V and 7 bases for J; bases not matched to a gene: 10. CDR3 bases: TGCGCCAGCAGCTTGGCCGGGACAGGGGCTTTAGGGGAGCAGTACTTC. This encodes CASSLAGTGALGEQYF.

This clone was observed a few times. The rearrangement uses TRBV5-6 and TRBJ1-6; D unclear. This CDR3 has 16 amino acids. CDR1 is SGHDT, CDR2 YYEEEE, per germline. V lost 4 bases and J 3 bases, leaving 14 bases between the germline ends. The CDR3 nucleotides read TGTGCCAGCAGCCATGGGCACGTCCTCTATAATTCACCCCTCCACTTT. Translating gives CASSHGHVLYNSPLHF.

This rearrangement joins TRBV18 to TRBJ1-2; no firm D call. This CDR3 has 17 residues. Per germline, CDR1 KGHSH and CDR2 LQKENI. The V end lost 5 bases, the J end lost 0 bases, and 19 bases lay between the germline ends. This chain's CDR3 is CASSGLTANLANYGYTF. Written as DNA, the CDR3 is TGTGCCAGCTCAGGTCTCACAGCTAACTTAGCTAACTATGGCTACACCTTC.

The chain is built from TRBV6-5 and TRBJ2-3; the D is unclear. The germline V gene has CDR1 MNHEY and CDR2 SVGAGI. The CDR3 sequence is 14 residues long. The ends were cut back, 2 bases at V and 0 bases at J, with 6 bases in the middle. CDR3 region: CASSYGLSTDTQYF. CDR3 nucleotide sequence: TGTGCCAGCAGTTACGGGCTAAGCACAGATACGCAGTATTTT.

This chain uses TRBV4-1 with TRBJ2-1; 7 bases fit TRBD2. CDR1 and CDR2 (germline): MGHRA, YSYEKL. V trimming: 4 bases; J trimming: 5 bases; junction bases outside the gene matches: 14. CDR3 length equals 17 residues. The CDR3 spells CASSRRSGSGNDNEQFF. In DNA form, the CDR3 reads TGCGCCAGCAGCCGGCGTTCGGGAAGCGGGAACGACAATGAGCAGTTCTTC.

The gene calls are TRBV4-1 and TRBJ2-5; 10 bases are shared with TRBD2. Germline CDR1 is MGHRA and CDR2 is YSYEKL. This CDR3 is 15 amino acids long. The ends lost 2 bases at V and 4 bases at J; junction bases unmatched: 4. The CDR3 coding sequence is TGCGCCAGCAGCCAACAAGCGGGAGGGCCAGAGACCCAGTACTTC. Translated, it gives CASSQQAGGPETQYF.

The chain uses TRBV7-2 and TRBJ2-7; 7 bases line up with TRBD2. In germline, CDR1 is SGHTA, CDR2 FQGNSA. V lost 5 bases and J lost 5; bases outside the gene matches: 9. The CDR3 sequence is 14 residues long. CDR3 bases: TGTGCCAGCAGCATAGGAGCGGGAAGGAACGAGCAGTACTTC. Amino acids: CASSIGAGRNEQYF.

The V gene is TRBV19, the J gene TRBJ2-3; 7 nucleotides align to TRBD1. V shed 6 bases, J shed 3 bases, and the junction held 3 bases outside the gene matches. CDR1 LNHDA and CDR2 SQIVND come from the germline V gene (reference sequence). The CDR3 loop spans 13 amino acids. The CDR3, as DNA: TGTGCCAGTAGCGTACAGGGGACAGATACGCAGTATTTT. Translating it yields CASSVQGTDTQYF.

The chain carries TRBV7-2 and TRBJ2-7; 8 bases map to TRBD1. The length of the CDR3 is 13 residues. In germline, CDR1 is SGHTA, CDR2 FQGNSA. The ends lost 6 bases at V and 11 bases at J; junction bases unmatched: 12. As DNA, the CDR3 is TGTGCCAGCAGTTCGTCACCGGGACAGGACGAGTACTTC. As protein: CASSSSPGQDEYF. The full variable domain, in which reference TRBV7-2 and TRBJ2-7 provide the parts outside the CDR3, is GAGVSQSPSNKVTEKGKDVELRCDPISGHTALYWYRQSLGQGLEFLIYFQGNSAPDKSGLPSDRFSAERTGGSVSTLTIQRTQQEDSAVYLCASSSSPGQDEYFGPGTRLTVT.

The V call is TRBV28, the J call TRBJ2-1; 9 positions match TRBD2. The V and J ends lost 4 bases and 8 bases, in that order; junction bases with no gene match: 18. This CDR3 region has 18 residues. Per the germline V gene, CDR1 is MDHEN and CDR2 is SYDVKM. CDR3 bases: TGTGCCAGCAGTTCTCAACGAGCGGGCGGGAGGGCCGTGGATGAGCAGTTCTTC. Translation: CASSSQRAGGRAVDEQFF. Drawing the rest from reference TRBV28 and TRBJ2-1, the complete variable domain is DVKVTQSSRYLVKRTGEKVFLECVQDMDHENMFWYRQDPGLGLRLIYFSYDVKMKEKGDIPEGYSVSREKKERFSLILESASTNQTSMYLCASSSQRAGGRAVDEQFFGPGTRLTVL.

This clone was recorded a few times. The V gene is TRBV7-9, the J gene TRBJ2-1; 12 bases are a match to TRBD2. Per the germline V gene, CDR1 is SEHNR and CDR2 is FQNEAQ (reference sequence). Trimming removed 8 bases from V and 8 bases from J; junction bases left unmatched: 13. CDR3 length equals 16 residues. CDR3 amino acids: CASVLTGTSGLYEQFF. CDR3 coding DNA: TGTGCCAGCGTACTGACAGGGACTAGCGGGCTCTATGAGCAGTTCTTC.

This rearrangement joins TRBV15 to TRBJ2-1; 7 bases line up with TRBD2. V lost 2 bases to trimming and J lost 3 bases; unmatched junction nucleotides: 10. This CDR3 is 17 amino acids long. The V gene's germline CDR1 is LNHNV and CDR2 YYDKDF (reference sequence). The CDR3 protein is CATSRQRLAAGYNEQFF. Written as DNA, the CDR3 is TGTGCCACCAGCAGACAAAGGCTAGCGGCGGGCTACAATGAGCAGTTCTTC.

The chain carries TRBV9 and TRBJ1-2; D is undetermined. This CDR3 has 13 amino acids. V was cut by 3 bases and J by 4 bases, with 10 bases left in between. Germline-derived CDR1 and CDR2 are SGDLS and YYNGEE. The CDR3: CASSGRVSYGYTF. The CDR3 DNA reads TGTGCCAGCAGCGGACGGGTTTCCTATGGCTACACCTTC.

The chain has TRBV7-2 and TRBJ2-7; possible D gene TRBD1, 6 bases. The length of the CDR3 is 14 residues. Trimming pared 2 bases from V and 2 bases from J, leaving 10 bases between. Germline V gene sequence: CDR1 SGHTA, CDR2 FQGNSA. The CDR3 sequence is CASSLTGLAYEQYF. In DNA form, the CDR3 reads TGTGCCAGCAGCTTAACAGGGTTGGCCTACGAGCAGTACTTC. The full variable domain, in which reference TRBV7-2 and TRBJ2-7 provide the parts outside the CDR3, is GAGVSQSPSNKVTEKGKDVELRCDPISGHTALYWYRQSLGQGLEFLIYFQGNSAPDKSGLPSDRFSAERTGGSVSTLTIQRTQQEDSAVYLCASSLTGLAYEQYFGPGTRLTVT.

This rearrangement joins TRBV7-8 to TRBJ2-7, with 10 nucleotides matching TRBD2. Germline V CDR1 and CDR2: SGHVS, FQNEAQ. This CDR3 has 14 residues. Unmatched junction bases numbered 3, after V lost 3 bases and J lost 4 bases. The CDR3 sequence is CASSLGLALYEQYF. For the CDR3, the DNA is TGTGCCAGCAGCTTGGGACTAGCGTTGTACGAGCAGTACTTC. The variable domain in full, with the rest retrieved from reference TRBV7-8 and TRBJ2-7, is GAGVSQSPRYKVAKRGQDVALRCDPISGHVSLFWYQQALGQGPEFLTYFQNEAQLDKSGLPSDRFFAERPEGSVSTLKIQRTQQEDSAVYLCASSLGLALYEQYFGPGTRLTVT.